Listed here is a single T cell receptor beta chain. This sample is drawn from a study of cytomegalovirus exposure and HLA in healthy donors. The study ran its PCR with 60 Vbeta and 13 Jbeta primers. Method: immunoSEQ multiplex PCR; TCRdb's copy keeps in-frame clones and lacks some. The repertoire holds around 190,000 clones, with 78% as singletons. Germline trimming cut 5 bases from V and 6 bases from J; bases unmatched to any gene: 7. The CDR3 is 14 residues long. Germline CDR1 reads MDHEN; CDR2 reads SYDVKM. The sequence derives from a female donor in good health and CMV-seronegative. The sample consisted of PBMCs. V is TRBV28 and J is TRBJ2-7; 10 positions match TRBD1. CDR3 DNA: TGTGCCAGCAGTACAGGACAGGGGGTATCCGAGCAGTACTTC. Its protein is CASSTGQGVSEQYF.